These T cell receptor beta chains were read from a single sample in a study of CXCR3-negative and CXCR3-positive naive CD8 T cells. TCRdb re-called the 5' RACE reads and shows each CDR3 protein once, DNA omitted. This repertoire comprises some 39,000 distinct CDR3 sequences; its ten largest clones make up around 1.4%. Source material: naive CXCR3- CD8+ T cells from blood. Every receptor here comes from a human donor in good health. Some clones in this sample may be carry-over from other donors' samples. CDR3s include the opening cysteine and the closing phenylalanine or tryptophan. Size values are once, few and many counts, or a class for expanded clones, and some rows have none.

cdr3_aa j_call clone_size v_call
CASTSLRAKNIQYF TRBJ2-4 - TRBV12-3/TRBV12-4
CASSFIQRGGDGETQYF TRBJ2-5 - TRBV28
CATGLGNEQFF TRBJ2-1 - TRBV6-5
CATSRAPNEQFF TRBJ2-1 - TRBV15
CASSHGDSSYEQYF TRBJ2-7 - TRBV9
CASSHLGTDEQYF TRBJ2-7 - TRBV14
CAISGRTGDSYEQYF TRBJ2-7 - TRBV10-3
CACPSRVGGQETQYF TRBJ2-5 - TRBV2
CASSITQPSYNEQFF TRBJ2-1 - TRBV19
CASSHSPGHGDTDTQYF TRBJ2-3 - TRBV14
CSARPQGAYTIYF TRBJ1-3 - TRBV20-1
CSVFGTGYEQYF TRBJ2-7 - TRBV29-1
CASRLGTGELFF TRBJ2-2 - TRBV27
CASSLGVGHYGYTF TRBJ1-2 - TRBV7-9
CSVEDTSYEQYF TRBJ2-7 - TRBV29-1
CASSVSGGQGYNEQFF TRBJ2-1 medium-sized TRBV7-9
CSVGQGGDNEQFF TRBJ2-1 - TRBV29-1
CASSSRGGADEQYF TRBJ2-7 - TRBV7-2
CASSWGPDSHHYGYTF TRBJ1-2 - TRBV6-2/TRBV6-3
CASSLSGPADTQYF TRBJ2-3 medium-sized TRBV11-3
CSVQSSYEQYF TRBJ2-7 - TRBV29-1
CASSSSGLYEQYF TRBJ2-7 - TRBV5-1